This paragraph covers one T cell receptor (beta chain) sequence. This specimen comes from a study of cytomegalovirus exposure and HLA in healthy donors. 60 Vbeta and 13 Jbeta primers were used in PCR. Method: immunoSEQ multiplex PCR; TCRdb's copy keeps in-frame clones and lacks some. The sample lists roughly 170,000 clones; around 72% were seen once. Trimming stripped 2 bases from V and 1 base from J, with 8 bases between. The CDR3 consists of 14 residues. CDR1 and CDR2 (germline): SEHNR, FQNEAQ (reference sequence). The sample consisted of PBMCs. This TCR was recovered from a female donor in good health and CMV-seronegative. This chain links TRBV7-9 with TRBJ1-2, with D possibly TRBD1 on 5 matching bases. The CDR3 region is CASSLTGVNYGYTF. CDR3 nucleotide sequence: TGTGCCAGCAGCTTAACGGGGGTTAACTATGGCTACACCTTC. The whole variable domain, filled in from reference TRBV7-9 and TRBJ1-2, reads DTGVSQNPRHKITKRGQNVTFRCDPISEHNRLYWYRQTLGQGPEFLTYFQNEAQLEKSRLLSDRFSAERPKGSFSTLEIQRTEQGDSAMYLCASSLTGVNYGYTFGSGTRLTVV.